One and the same sample provided the 29 T cell receptor beta chains below, sequenced in a study of blood T cell repertoires in COVID-19. Clones were sequenced by immunoSEQ multiplex PCR, and TCRdb holds only the in-frame ones, with some missing. Counted here are 25,000 to 35,000 clones, nearly 90% occurring once; the ten biggest clones make up less than 9.5%. Sequencing input: peripheral blood. Source of these receptors: a human donor in a cohort sampled during active COVID-19.

The genes are TRBV19 and TRBJ2-1, with D perhaps TRBD2 (5 bases). From germline, CDR1 is LNHDA and CDR2 SQIVND (reference sequence). V shed 3 bases and J shed 5 bases, with 14 bases lying between them. The CDR3 spans 15 residues. CDR3: CASSMFGGFNNEQFF. The CDR3 DNA is TGTGCCAGTAGTATGTTCGGCGGGTTTAACAATGAGCAGTTCTTC.

The chain links TRBV2 to TRBJ2-1; D remains unclear. The germline V and J ends were trimmed by 9 bases and 8 bases, with 14 bases remaining between them. The CDR3 has 12 residues. Germline-derived CDR1 and CDR2 are SNHLY and FYNNEI. CDR3 nucleotide sequence: TGTGCCAGTAAAGGCGCCGGGTATGAGCAGTTCTTC. As protein: CASKGAGYEQFF.

The V and J genes are TRBV4-2 and TRBJ2-4, with 14 bases matching TRBD2. This CDR3 contains 19 residues. V lost 0 bases and J lost 8; bases outside the gene matches: 12. From germline, CDR1 is LGHNA and CDR2 YNFKEQ. For the CDR3, the DNA is TGTGCCAGCAGCCAAGATAGATCCGGGACTAGCGGGAGTGATGACATTCAGTACTTC. This sequence encodes CASSQDRSGTSGSDDIQYF.

This clone appeared a single time. The chain is built from TRBV3-1 (or the pseudogene TRBV3-2) and TRBJ2-3; 13 bases line up with TRBD2. Germline trimming cut 4 bases from V and 2 bases from J; bases unmatched to any gene: 9. CDR1 LGHDT and CDR2 YNNKEL come from the germline V gene (reference sequence). CDR3 size: 18 residues. CDR3 nucleotides: TGTGCCAGCAGCCCTACCTTGGGGACTAGCGGGGACACAGATACGCAGTATTTT. Amino acid sequence: CASSPTLGTSGDTDTQYF.

This chain joins TRBV30 and TRBJ1-6; D might be TRBD1 (6 bases). The germline V gene encodes CDR1 GTSNPN and CDR2 SVGIG (reference sequence). Between the trimmed V and J ends, which lost 2 bases and 6 bases, there was a span of 11 bases. The CDR3 length is 14 residues. The CDR3 region is CAWSSQGSNSPLHF. CDR3 in DNA: TGTGCCTGGAGTTCGCAGGGGAGTAATTCACCCCTCCACTTT. The whole variable domain, filled in from reference TRBV30 and TRBJ1-6, reads SQTIHQWPATLVQPVGSPLSLECTVEGTSNPNLYWYRQAAGRGLQLLFYSVGIGQISSEVPQNLSASRPQDRQFILSSKKLLLSDSGFYLCAWSSQGSNSPLHFGNGTRLTVT.

V usage is TRBV7-8 and J usage is TRBJ1-2; no reliable D call. This CDR3 has 13 residues. The V end lost 2 bases, the J end lost 2 bases, and 6 bases lay between the germline ends. Germline CDR1 reads SGHVS; CDR2 reads FQNEAQ. The CDR3 coding sequence is TGTGCCAGCAGCTTATTCCTAAACTATGGCTACACCTTC. Its translation is CASSLFLNYGYTF.

The V call is TRBV18, the J call TRBJ2-6; a weak D match, TRBD2 (5 bases). This CDR3 is 16 amino acids long. Germline lookup yields CDR1 KGHSH and CDR2 LQKENI. V lost 0 bases and J lost 2, with 8 bases in between. The CDR3 loop is CASSPPERAGANVLTF. In DNA, the CDR3 is TGTGCCAGCTCACCACCGGAGAGGGCTGGGGCCAACGTCCTGACTTTC.

The V gene is TRBV5-1, the J gene TRBJ1-1, with D perhaps TRBD1 (5 bases). CDR3 length equals 16 residues. The ends were cut back, 0 bases at V and 4 bases at J, with 16 bases in the middle. Germline V gives CDR1 SGHRS, CDR2 YFSETQ. The CDR3 is CASSLGGRALATEAFF. In DNA, the CDR3 is TGCGCCAGCAGCTTGGGAGGCAGGGCCCTGGCCACTGAAGCTTTCTTT.

V and J are TRBV30 and TRBJ2-1; 7 nucleotides agree with TRBD2. CDR3 length: 13 residues. Germline V gene data show CDR1 as GTSNPN and CDR2 as SVGIG (reference sequence). V was clipped by 2 bases and J by 8 bases; unmatched bases: 6. The CDR3 sequence is CAWSRQTSHEQFF. The CDR3 nucleotides read TGTGCCTGGAGTCGCCAGACTAGCCATGAGCAGTTCTTC.

This clone ranks as medium-sized. The CDR3 spells CATPLVAGGSPNTGELFF. In nucleotides, the CDR3 is TGTGCCACCCCCCTTGTGGCGGGGGGGTCCCCGAACACCGGGGAGCTGTTTTTT. The V gene is TRBV15, the J gene TRBJ2-2, with 9 bases identical to TRBD2. V lost 8 bases to trimming and J lost 0 bases; unmatched junction nucleotides: 13. The germline gives CDR1 LNHNV, CDR2 YYDKDF (reference sequence). This CDR3 comprises 18 residues.

The chain has TRBV20-1 and TRBJ2-7; 9 nucleotides agree with TRBD1. The CDR3 length is 15 residues. Germline CDR1 DFQATT, CDR2 SNEGSKA (reference sequence). After removal of 3 bases from V and 3 bases from J, the junction contained 9 bases not matched to a gene. CDR3 sequence reads: CSASEMTGGDYEQYF. The CDR3 coding sequence is TGCAGTGCTAGTGAAATGACAGGGGGGGACTACGAGCAGTACTTC.

The genes are TRBV2 and TRBJ2-3; 10 positions agree with TRBD2. This CDR3 has 14 amino acids. With 8 bases clipped from V and 4 bases from J, the junction kept 6 bases outside the gene matches. In germline, CDR1 is SNHLY, CDR2 FYNNEI. The CDR3 spells CASRAGGPPDTQYF. CDR3 DNA: TGTGCCAGCCGAGCGGGAGGGCCGCCAGATACGCAGTATTTT.

The chain recombines TRBV25-1 with TRBJ1-2; the match to TRBD1 covers 7 bases. The CDR3 loop spans 15 amino acids. The ends lost 3 bases at V and 3 bases at J; junction bases unmatched: 7. Germline V gives CDR1 MGHDK, CDR2 SYGVNS. The CDR3 sequence is CASSDWLDRDYGYTF. CDR3 coding DNA: TGTGCCAGCAGTGACTGGTTAGACAGGGACTATGGCTACACCTTC.

The chain carries TRBV6-6 and TRBJ1-1, with D unclear. Trimming removed 0 bases at V and 2 bases at J, with 7 bases between. This CDR3 contains 14 residues. CDR1 MNHNY and CDR2 SVGAGI come from the germline V gene (reference sequence). The CDR3 here is CASSYSWQNTEAFF. The CDR3 DNA reads as TGTGCCAGCAGTTACTCGTGGCAAAACACTGAAGCTTTCTTT.

The chain carries TRBV2 and TRBJ2-1, with D possibly matching TRBD2 (6 bases). Trimming removed 4 bases from V and 5 bases from J, with 15 bases in between. CDR3 length equals 15 residues. Germline-derived CDR1 and CDR2 are SNHLY and FYNNEI. The DNA of the CDR3 is TGTGCCAGCAGTGGAACTAGCTACGAAGACAATGAGCAGTTCTTC. Its translation is CASSGTSYEDNEQFF.

The V call is TRBV30, the J call TRBJ2-1, with unresolved D. This CDR3 spans 14 amino acids. V lost 2 bases to trimming and J lost 5 bases, with 13 bases between them. The germline CDR1 and CDR2 sequences are GTSNPN and SVGIG (reference sequence). Here the CDR3 DNA reads TGTGCCTGGAGTCGAGACACCCAAAACAATGAGCAGTTCTTC. Its translation is CAWSRDTQNNEQFF.

The chain combines TRBV9 with TRBJ1-1, with 7 bases aligning to TRBD1. The CDR3 has 13 residues. CDR1 is SGDLS and CDR2 is YYNGEE in the germline V gene. V gave up 1 base and J gave up 5 bases; unmatched junction bases: 2. The CDR3 DNA sequence: TGTGCCAGCAGCGTAAAACAGGGGACTGAAGCTTTCTTT. Amino acid sequence: CASSVKQGTEAFF.

The chain links TRBV19 to TRBJ2-7, with 12 bases matching TRBD2. From germline, CDR1 is LNHDA and CDR2 SQIVND (reference sequence). The CDR3 totals 14 residues. V shed 4 bases, J shed 5 bases, and the junction held 3 bases outside the gene matches. The CDR3 DNA reads as TGTGCCAGTAGTACCGGGACTAGCGGGCACGAGCAGTACTTC. Its protein product is CASSTGTSGHEQYF.

This clone was picked up a small number of times. V gene TRBV27 combines with J gene TRBJ1-6, with D possibly being TRBD1 (6 bases). V lost 6 bases and J 9 bases, leaving 15 bases between the germline ends. Germline-derived CDR1 and CDR2 are MNHEY and SMNVEV (reference sequence). The CDR3 runs to 14 residues. The CDR3 DNA sequence: TGTGCCAGCAGCTTTCACAGGGTGGGTTCACCCCTCCACTTT. Translated: CASSFHRVGSPLHF.

This chain joins TRBV6-2 or TRBV6-3 and TRBJ2-5, with D perhaps matching TRBD2 (6 bases). The V end lost 2 bases, the J end lost 4 bases, and 8 bases lay between the germline ends. The CDR3 runs 13 residues. The V gene's germline CDR1 is MNHEY and CDR2 SVGEGT. CDR3 sequence: CASSYGRLETQYF. The CDR3 DNA reads TGTGCCAGCAGTTACGGGAGGCTAGAGACCCAGTACTTC.

CDR3 DNA sequence: TGTGCCAGCAGCTCCCGGTGGGGGGGCACAGATACGCAGTATTTT. Translation gives CASSSRWGGTDTQYF. This sequence joins TRBV11-2 and TRBJ2-3; D is perhaps TRBD2 (6 bases). Between the trimmed V and J ends, which lost 4 bases and 1 base, there was a span of 12 bases. Germline lookup yields CDR1 SGHAT and CDR2 FQNNGV. The CDR3 has 15 residues.

The chain recombines TRBV27 with TRBJ2-5, with 12 bases lining up with TRBD2. This CDR3 has 16 amino acids. From germline, CDR1 is MNHEY and CDR2 SMNVEV (reference sequence). Trimming cost V 4 bases and J 1 base; bases outside gene matches: 4. The DNA for the CDR3 is TGTGCCAGCAGTTCCCGGACTAGCGGGATCCAAGAGACCCAGTACTTC. It codes for CASSSRTSGIQETQYF.

This clone has just one count. This sequence joins TRBV19 and TRBJ2-7, with D perhaps matching TRBD1 (6 bases). Trimming stripped 4 bases from V and 5 bases from J, with 15 bases between. Germline CDR1 is LNHDA and CDR2 is SQIVND (reference sequence). The CDR3 length is 14 residues. CDR3 in DNA: TGTGCCAGTAGTAGGACGGTGAACAGGGACGAGCAGTACTTC. This sequence encodes CASSRTVNRDEQYF.

This chain connects TRBV10-1 to TRBJ1-1, with D perhaps matching TRBD1 (6 bases). Germline V gives CDR1 WNHNN, CDR2 SYGVQD (reference sequence). V lost 9 bases and J 3 bases, leaving 14 bases between the germline ends. This CDR3 is 13 amino acids long. As DNA, the CDR3 is TGCGCCAGGAGGGGGGGTCGGGACACTGAAGCTTTCTTT. Encoded protein: CARRGGRDTEAFF.

The V and J genes are TRBV7-9 and TRBJ1-3; D unclear. CDR1 and CDR2 (germline): SEHNR, FQNEAQ (reference sequence). CDR3 length equals 15 residues. Trimming left V 6 bases short and J 0 bases short, with 12 bases between. CDR3 protein: CASRDDGISGNTIYF. The DNA for the CDR3 is TGTGCCAGCAGGGATGACGGGATCTCTGGAAACACCATATATTTT.

The DNA for the CDR3 is TGTGCCAGCTCACCACGGATCAGGGGGCAGGGTGAAAAACTGTTTTTT. Translation: CASSPRIRGQGEKLFF. The gene calls are TRBV18 and TRBJ1-4; 8 bases fit TRBD1. This CDR3 is 16 amino acids long. Germline lookup yields CDR1 KGHSH and CDR2 LQKENI. With V trimmed by 1 base and J by 7 bases, 8 bases remained unmatched. Looking up the rest from reference TRBV18 and TRBJ1-4 gives the full variable domain: NAGVMQNPRHLVRRRGQEARLRCSPMKGHSHVYWYRQLPEEGLKFMVYLQKENIIDESGMPKERFSAEFPKEGPSILRIQQVVRGDSAAYFCASSPRIRGQGEKLFFGSGTQLSVL.

The rearrangement uses TRBV13 and TRBJ1-3; no clear D gene. V lost 2 bases, J lost 3 bases, and 8 bases lay in between. Germline V gene data show CDR1 as PRHDT and CDR2 as FYEKMQ (reference sequence). The CDR3 covers 14 residues. This CDR3 reads CASSLQVFGNTIYF. The DNA for the CDR3 is TGTGCCAGCAGCTTACAGGTTTTTGGAAACACCATATATTTT.

The chain couples TRBV7-9 to TRBJ2-7; the match to TRBD1 covers 7 bases. The CDR3 length is 16 residues. Germline values: CDR1 SEHNR, CDR2 FQNEAQ (reference sequence). After removal of 5 bases from V and 2 bases from J, the junction contained 12 bases not matched to a gene. The CDR3: CASSEPSDRYTYEQYF. CDR3 nucleotide sequence: TGTGCCAGCAGCGAACCTTCGGACAGGTATACCTACGAGCAGTACTTC. The full variable domain, completed using reference TRBV7-9 and TRBJ2-7, is DTGVSQNPRHKITKRGQNVTFRCDPISEHNRLYWYRQTLGQGPEFLTYFQNEAQLEKSRLLSDRFSAERPKGSFSTLEIQRTEQGDSAMYLCASSEPSDRYTYEQYFGPGTRLTVT.

The chain uses TRBV6-5 and TRBJ2-5; maybe TRBD1 (6 bases). The V and J ends lost 2 bases and 4 bases respectively, with 8 bases between them. The CDR3 contains 13 residues. The germline CDR1 and CDR2 sequences are MNHEY and SVGAGI. The CDR3 is CASSYTGRETQYF. In DNA, the CDR3 is TGTGCCAGCAGTTACACAGGGCGAGAGACCCAGTACTTC.